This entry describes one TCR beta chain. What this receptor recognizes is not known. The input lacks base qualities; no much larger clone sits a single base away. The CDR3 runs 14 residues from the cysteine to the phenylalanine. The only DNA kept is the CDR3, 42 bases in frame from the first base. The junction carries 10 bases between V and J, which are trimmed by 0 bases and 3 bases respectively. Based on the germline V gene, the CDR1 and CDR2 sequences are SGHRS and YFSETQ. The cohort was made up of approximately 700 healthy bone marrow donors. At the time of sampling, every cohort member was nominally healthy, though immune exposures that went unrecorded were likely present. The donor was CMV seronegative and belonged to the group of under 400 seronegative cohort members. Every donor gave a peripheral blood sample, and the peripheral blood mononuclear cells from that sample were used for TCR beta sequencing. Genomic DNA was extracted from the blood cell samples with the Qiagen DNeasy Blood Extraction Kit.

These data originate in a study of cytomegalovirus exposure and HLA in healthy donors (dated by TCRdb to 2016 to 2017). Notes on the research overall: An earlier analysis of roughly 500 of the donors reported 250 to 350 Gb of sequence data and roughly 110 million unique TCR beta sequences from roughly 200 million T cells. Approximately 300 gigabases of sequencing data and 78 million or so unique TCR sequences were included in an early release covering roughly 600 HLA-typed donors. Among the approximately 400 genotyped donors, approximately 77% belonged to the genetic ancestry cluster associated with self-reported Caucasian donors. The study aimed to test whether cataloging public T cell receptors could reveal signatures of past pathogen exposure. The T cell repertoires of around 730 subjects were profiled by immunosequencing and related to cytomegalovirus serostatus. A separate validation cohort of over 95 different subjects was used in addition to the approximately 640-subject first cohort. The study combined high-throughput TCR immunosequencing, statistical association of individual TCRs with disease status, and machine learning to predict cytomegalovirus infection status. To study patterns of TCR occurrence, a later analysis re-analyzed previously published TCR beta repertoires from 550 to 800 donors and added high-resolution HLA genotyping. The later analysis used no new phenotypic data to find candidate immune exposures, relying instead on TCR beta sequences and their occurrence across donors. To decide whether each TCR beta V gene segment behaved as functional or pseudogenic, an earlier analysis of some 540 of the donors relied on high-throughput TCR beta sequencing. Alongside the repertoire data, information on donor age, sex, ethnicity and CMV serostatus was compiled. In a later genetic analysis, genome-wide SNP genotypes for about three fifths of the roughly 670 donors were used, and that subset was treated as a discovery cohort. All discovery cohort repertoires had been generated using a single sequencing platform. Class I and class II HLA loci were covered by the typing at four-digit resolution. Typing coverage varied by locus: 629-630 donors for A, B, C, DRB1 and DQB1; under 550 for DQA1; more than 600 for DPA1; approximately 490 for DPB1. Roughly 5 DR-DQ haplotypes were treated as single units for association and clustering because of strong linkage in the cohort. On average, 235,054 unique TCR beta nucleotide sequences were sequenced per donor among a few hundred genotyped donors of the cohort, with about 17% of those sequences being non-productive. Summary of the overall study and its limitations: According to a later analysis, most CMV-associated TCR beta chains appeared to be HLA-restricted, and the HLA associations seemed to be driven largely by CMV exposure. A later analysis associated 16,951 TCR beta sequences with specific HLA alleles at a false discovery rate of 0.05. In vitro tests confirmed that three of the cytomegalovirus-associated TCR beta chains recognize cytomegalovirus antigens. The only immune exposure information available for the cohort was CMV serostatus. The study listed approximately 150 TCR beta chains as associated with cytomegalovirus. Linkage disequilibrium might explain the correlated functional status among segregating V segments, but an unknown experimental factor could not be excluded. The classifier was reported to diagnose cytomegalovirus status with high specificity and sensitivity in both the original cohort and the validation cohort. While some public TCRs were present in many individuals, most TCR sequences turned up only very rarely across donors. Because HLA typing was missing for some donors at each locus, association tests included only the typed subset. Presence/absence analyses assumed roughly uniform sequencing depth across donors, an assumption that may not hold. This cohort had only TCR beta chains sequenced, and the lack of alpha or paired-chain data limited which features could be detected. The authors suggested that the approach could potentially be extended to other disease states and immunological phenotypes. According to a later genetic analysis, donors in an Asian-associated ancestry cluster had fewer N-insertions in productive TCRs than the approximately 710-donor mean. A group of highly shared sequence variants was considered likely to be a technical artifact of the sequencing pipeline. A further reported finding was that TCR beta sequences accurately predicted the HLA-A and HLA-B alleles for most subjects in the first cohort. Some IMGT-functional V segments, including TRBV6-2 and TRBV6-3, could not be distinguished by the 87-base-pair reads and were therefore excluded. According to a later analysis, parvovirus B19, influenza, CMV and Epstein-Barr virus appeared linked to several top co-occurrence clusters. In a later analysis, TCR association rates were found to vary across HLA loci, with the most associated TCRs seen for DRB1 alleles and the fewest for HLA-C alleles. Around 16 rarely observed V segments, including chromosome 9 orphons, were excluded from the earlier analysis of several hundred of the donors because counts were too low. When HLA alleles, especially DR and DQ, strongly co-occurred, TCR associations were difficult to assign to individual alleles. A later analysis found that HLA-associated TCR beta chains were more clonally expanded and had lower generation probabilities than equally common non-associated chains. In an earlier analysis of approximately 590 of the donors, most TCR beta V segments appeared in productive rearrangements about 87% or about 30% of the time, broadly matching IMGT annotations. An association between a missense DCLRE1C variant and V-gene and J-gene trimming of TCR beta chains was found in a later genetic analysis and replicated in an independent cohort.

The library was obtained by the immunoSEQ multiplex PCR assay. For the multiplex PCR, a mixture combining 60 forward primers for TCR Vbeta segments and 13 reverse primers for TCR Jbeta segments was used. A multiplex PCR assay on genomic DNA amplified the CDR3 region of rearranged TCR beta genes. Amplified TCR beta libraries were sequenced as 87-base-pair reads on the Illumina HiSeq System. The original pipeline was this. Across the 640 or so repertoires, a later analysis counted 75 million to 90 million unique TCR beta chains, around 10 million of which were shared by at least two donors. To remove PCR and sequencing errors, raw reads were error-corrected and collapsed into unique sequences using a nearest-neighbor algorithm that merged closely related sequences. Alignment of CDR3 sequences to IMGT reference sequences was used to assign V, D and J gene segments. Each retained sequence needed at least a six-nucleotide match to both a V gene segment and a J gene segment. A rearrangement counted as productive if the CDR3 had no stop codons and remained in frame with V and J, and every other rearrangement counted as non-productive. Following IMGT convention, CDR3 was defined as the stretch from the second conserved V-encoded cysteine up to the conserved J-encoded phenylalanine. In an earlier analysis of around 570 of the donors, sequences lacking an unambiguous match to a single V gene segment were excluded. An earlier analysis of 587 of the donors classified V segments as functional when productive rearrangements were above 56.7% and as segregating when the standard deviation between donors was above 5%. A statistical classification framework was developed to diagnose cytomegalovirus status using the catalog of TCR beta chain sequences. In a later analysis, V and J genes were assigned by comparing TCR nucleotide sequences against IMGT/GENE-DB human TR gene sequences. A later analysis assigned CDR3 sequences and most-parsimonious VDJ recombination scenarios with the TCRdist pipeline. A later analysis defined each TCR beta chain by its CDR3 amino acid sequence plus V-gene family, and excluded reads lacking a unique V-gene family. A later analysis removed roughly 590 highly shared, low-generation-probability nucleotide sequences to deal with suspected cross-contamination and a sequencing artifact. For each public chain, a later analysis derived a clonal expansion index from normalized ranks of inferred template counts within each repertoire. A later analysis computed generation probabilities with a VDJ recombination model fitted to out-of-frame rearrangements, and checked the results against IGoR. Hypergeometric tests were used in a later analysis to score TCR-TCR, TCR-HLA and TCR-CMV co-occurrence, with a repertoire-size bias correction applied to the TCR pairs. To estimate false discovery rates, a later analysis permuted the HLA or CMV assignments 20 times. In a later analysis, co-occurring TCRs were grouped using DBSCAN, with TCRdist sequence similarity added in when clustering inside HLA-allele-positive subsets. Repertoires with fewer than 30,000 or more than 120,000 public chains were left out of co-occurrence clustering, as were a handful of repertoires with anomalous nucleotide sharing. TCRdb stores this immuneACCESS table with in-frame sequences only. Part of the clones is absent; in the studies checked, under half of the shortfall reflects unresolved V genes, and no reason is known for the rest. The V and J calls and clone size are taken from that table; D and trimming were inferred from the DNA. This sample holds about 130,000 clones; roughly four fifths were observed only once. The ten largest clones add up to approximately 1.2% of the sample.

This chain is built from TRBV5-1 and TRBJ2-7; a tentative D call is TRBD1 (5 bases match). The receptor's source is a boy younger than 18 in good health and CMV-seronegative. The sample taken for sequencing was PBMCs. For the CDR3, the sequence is CASSLEAGNYEQYF. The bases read TGCGCCAGCAGCTTGGAGGCAGGGAACTACGAGCAGTACTTC.